This T cell receptor beta chain emerged from a study of neurological immune-mediated disorders. Synthesis of cDNA was accomplished via 5'RACE employing 10-nucleotide random UMIs. TCRdb recomputed calls from the 5' RACE reads with MiXCR, one row per CDR3 protein. The sample has some 100,000 distinct CDR3 sequences; over 10% are singletons. Germline CDR1 and CDR2: SGHRS and YFSETQ. The CDR3 has 16 residues. V was cut by 4 bases and J by 0 bases, with 14 bases left in between. Study-wide results and limits: Expanded clones shared no identical CDR3 amino acid sequences across subjects, which suggested private TCR-beta repertoires in all groups. HTLV-1-associated myelopathy had the most TCR clonal expansion, whereas multiple sclerosis had the least (lower than in healthy controls).

A word on this clonotype: The antigen is not known. Since a much larger clone is just one base distant, this may be a read error.

Time point in this sample: longitudinal time-point 2. The gene calls are TRBV5-1 and TRBJ2-1; perhaps TRBD2 as D (5 bases). The sequence was obtained from a female donor with HTLV-1-associated myelopathy (HAM/TSP). Sequenced input: PBMCs. The CDR3 reads CASSLRGSGSYNEQFF. As DNA, the CDR3 is TGCGCCAGCAGCCTACGGGGATCGGGCTCCTACAATGAGCAGTTCTTC. Full variable domain (rest looked up from reference TRBV5-1 and TRBJ2-1): KAGVTQTPRYLIKTRGQQVTLSCSPISGHRSVSWYQQTPGQGLQFLFEYFSETQRNKGNFPGRFSGRQFSNSRSEMNVSTLELGDSALYLCASSLRGSGSYNEQFFGPGTRLTVL.